This T cell receptor beta chain was recovered during a study of blood T cell repertoires in COVID-19. The protocol was immunoSEQ multiplex PCR, while the TCRdb copy is restricted to in-frame clones and leaves out a portion. Altogether 55,000 to 80,000 clones are present, roughly 80% being singletons, with the ten largest covering approximately 0.83%. Trimming stripped 4 bases from V and 0 bases from J, with 10 bases between. CDR3 length: 14 amino acids. Germline CDR1 SGHRS, CDR2 YFSETQ. This clone was seen just once. This TCR derives from a woman in her sixties or seventies with acute or convalescent COVID-19. This chain joins TRBV5-1 and TRBJ1-2; D gene ambiguous. Sequenced: peripheral blood. This chain's CDR3 is CASSPAGANYGYTF. The CDR3, as DNA: TGCGCCAGCAGCCCGGCCGGGGCTAACTATGGCTACACCTTC.